The text below deals with one TCR beta chain. Its specificity is unknown. The use of a sample-barcoded 5' primer and a J-beta primer mix characterized a second PCR of roughly 6 to 11 cycles. TCRdb independently ran MiXCR on the 5' RACE reads; one entry per CDR3 protein. The data contain 1.5 million to 2 million distinct CDR3 sequences, about 49% of them singletons. The source of the sample is a study of blood T cells in healthy people across ages. Study details: The template switching approach captured approximately one barcoded beta molecule for every two T cells.

V lost 4 bases to trimming and J lost 0 bases; unmatched junction nucleotides: 5. This CDR3 contains 16 residues. Overall study results and limits: Whereas aged donors had fewer naive CD4+ cells, long-lived donors had more of them and higher diversity.

The clonotype was recovered from a woman aged 40 to 50 in good health. V usage is TRBV12-3 or TRBV12-4 and J usage is TRBJ2-1; 8 bases fit TRBD1. The sequenced material came from blood. This chain's CDR3 is CASSSDRAYSYNEQFF. The CDR3 DNA reads TGTGCCAGCAGTTCGGACAGGGCATACTCCTACAATGAGCAGTTCTTC.